Sequencing of this TCR beta chain was carried out in a study of T cell responses to AZD1222 COVID-19 vaccine. General study findings and limits: There were mostly white British donors and more females than males, and clonal diversity was possibly underestimated.

The data were produced by immunoSEQ multiplex PCR, yet TCRdb's version contains in-frame clones alone and is incomplete. The sample lists 120,000 to 150,000 clones; under 95% were seen once. In the case of this clone: Its matching antigen is unknown.

The CDR3 sequence is 13 residues long. From germline, CDR1 is LNHDA and CDR2 SQIVND (reference sequence). The V end was cut by 11 bases, the J end by 7 bases, with 17 bases between. The receptor was derived from an adult in good health. The rearrangement links TRBV19 to TRBJ1-4; TRBD1 might be the D (5 bases). The sample here was peripheral blood, taken on day 0 of AZD1222 vaccination. Written as DNA, the CDR3 is TGTGCCGTCCGGAGGGGCCAGGGTGAAAAACTGTTTTTT. Amino acid sequence: CAVRRGQGEKLFF.